The 3 T cell receptor beta chains below all came from one sample that was sequenced in a study of CD4 T cells in relation to SARS-CoV-2 and coronaviruses. Here immunoSEQ multiplex PCR was the method, and the copy in TCRdb shows in-frame clones only, minus some. Altogether 15,000 to 19,000 clones are present, around four fifths being singletons, with the ten largest covering around 28%. The unexposed donors gave CD4+ T cells in about 2011-2019, prior to COVID-19. The cells were cultured for 10 days before CD4+ T cells were isolated. Antigens for these TCRs are unknown. Sequenced: CD4+ T cells from PBMCs, cultured in vitro. The receptor source for this set is a human donor in good health.

The chain couples TRBV29-1 to TRBJ2-7; weak D call: TRBD1 (6 bases). CDR3 length: 15 residues. The germline gives CDR1 SQVTM, CDR2 ANQGSEA. V lost 2 bases and J 7 bases, leaving 21 bases between the germline ends. This CDR3 is CSVESVWGRPGEQYF. The CDR3 DNA sequence: TGCAGCGTTGAATCGGTTTGGGGGCGCCCGGGGGAGCAGTACTTC.

This clone has a handful of counts. This chain joins TRBV15 and TRBJ2-2; D remains unclear. V was pared by 7 bases and J by 1 base, with 10 bases between. The CDR3 spans 14 residues. CDR1 is LNHNV and CDR2 is YYDKDF in the germline V gene (reference sequence). CDR3 nucleotides: TGTGCCACCACCTGGGCTCGGAACACCGGGGAGCTGTTTTTT. This encodes CATTWARNTGELFF.

CDR3 protein: CASQGSNSPLHF. Written as DNA, the CDR3 is TGTGCCAGCCAGGGAAGTAATTCACCCCTCCACTTT. The chain recombines TRBV11-2 with TRBJ1-6; perhaps TRBD1 as D (5 bases). The CDR3 is 12 residues long. CDR1 and CDR2 from the germline V gene are SGHAT and FQNNGV. Trimming took 8 bases from V and 6 from J, leaving 8 bases between them.